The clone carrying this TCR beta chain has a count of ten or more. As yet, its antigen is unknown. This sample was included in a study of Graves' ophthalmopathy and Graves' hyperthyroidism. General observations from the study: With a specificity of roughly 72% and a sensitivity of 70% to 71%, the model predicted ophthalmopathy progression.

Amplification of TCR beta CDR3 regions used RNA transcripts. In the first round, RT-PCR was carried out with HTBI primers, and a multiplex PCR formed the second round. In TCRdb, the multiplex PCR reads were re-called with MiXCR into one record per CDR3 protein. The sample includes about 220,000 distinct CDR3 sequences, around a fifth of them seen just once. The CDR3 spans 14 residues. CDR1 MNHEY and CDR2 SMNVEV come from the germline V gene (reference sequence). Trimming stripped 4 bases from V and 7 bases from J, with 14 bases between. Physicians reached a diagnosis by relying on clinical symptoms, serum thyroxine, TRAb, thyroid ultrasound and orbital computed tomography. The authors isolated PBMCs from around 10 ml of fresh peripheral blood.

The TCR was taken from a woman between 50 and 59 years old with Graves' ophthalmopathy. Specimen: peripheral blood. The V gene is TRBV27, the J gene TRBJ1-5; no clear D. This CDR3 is CASSYSDAGQPQHF. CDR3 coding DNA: TGTGCCAGCAGTTATAGTGACGCCGGACAGCCCCAGCATTTT.